The sequence of this TCR beta chain was determined in a study of blood T cells in healthy people across ages. Next came a second PCR, run for roughly 6 to 11 cycles, which used a sample-barcoded 5' primer along with a J-beta primer mix. MiXCR, run by TCRdb on the 5' RACE reads, gives a single entry per CDR3 protein. The sample contains about 680,000 distinct CDR3 sequences, roughly 50% of which appear only once. The TCR sequence derives from a woman between 55 and 75 years old in good health. The sequenced sample consisted of blood.

CDR3 nucleotides: TGCAGTGCTAGCAGACAGGGGGTTCCTGAAAAACTGTTTTTT. This encodes CSASRQGVPEKLFF. The chain uses TRBV20-1 and TRBJ1-4; 9 bases are shared with TRBD1. The ends lost 3 bases at V and 7 bases at J; junction bases unmatched: 6. In germline, CDR1 is DFQATT, CDR2 SNEGSKA (reference sequence). This CDR3 is 14 amino acids long.